The entry that follows covers one T cell receptor beta chain sequence. Its antigen is as yet unknown. The assay was immunoSEQ multiplex PCR, and TCRdb's table has in-frame clones only and misses some. The profile shows about 84,000 clones, over 75% of them singletons. The entry originates in a study of PD-1 blockade in mismatch repair-deficient tumors. Study-level information: All were previously treated, progressing patients with 12 mismatch repair-deficient cancer types. The study, taken as a whole, reports: Tumor-resident clones, often undetectable pretreatment in blood, expanded then contracted after pembrolizumab.

With 5 bases removed from V and 5 bases from J, the gap between germline ends came to 12 bases. Germline V lookup: CDR1 SGHTA, CDR2 FQGNSA. This CDR3 is built from 13 residues. The sequence derives from an adult with mismatch repair-deficient cancer. Sequencing was performed on peripheral blood, taken 12 weeks after starting pembrolizumab. The chain uses TRBV7-2 and TRBJ2-5, with D hard to call. The CDR3 protein is CASSREGRETQYF. The CDR3 DNA sequence: TGTGCCAGCAGCCGCGAAGGGCGGGAGACCCAGTACTTC.